This T cell receptor beta chain was observed in a study of T cells after yellow fever vaccination. The study made its TCR cDNA through 5'RACE template switching. That step introduced a universal primer site along with UMIs. TCRdb fed the 5' RACE reads into MiXCR, producing one record per CDR3 protein. The profile shows about 370,000 distinct CDR3 sequences, 11% of them singletons. From germline, CDR1 is SGHRS and CDR2 YFSETQ. The J segment lost 4 bases and the V segment lost 4 bases, leaving 4 bases of the junction unmatched. This CDR3 is 14 amino acids long. J is TRBJ2-4 and V is TRBV5-1; 8 bases fit TRBD2. This sequence was found in a man aged 18 to 30 who received the YFV17D yellow fever vaccine. The specimen was PBMCs, collected on the day of the first yellow fever vaccination. The CDR3 spells CASSPAGGKNIQYF. CDR3 bases: TGCGCCAGCAGCCCGGCGGGGGGAAAAAACATTCAGTACTTC.